Listed below are T cell receptor beta chains from one sample, sequenced in a study of blood T cells in healthy people across ages. TCRdb re-called the 5' RACE reads with MiXCR, one entry per CDR3 protein. The table lists under 2 million distinct CDR3 sequences, about 31% of them singletons. The specimen sequenced was blood. The receptors derive from a woman younger than 45 in good health. Both conserved end residues are part of each CDR3. A D gene is named only where the DNA matches it firmly. For some rows the clone size is stated as once, few or many, or as a class when expanded; others skip it.

size | length | J | V | D | DNA | CDR3
- | 14 | TRBJ1-1 | TRBV20-1 | - | TGCAGTGCTAGAGATCTACAGGGGAACACTGAAGCTTTCTTT | CSARDLQGNTEAFF
many | 18 | TRBJ2-3 | TRBV28 | TRBD2 | TGTGCCAGCAGTCACACTAGGGGGACTAGGTCAGGGACAGATACGCAGTATTTT | CASSHTRGTRSGTDTQYF
many | 15 | TRBJ2-1 | TRBV12-3/TRBV12-4 | - | TGTGCCAGCACGTGGCGGGACACTTTCTACAATGAGCAGTTCTTC | CASTWRDTFYNEQFF
many | 14 | TRBJ2-7 | TRBV4-2 | - | TGTGCCAGCAGCCAAGAACTAGCTCGCTACGAGCAGTACTTC | CASSQELARYEQYF
- | 16 | TRBJ1-4 | TRBV5-1 | TRBD1 | TGCGCCAGCAGCGCGAGGGTCCAGGGGGCAAATGAAAAACTGTTTTTT | CASSARVQGANEKLFF
few | 12 | TRBJ2-7 | TRBV20-1 | - | TGCAGTGCTAGGTTTAGGTTCTACGAGCAGTACTTC | CSARFRFYEQYF
many | 12 | TRBJ1-1 | TRBV29-1 | - | TGCAGCGTTCAGAACTTGAACACTGAAGCTTTCTTT | CSVQNLNTEAFF
- | 15 | TRBJ1-1 | TRBV7-6 | - | TGTGCCAGCAGCTTTACCGGAGGGCTGAACACTGAAGCTTTCTTT | CASSFTGGLNTEAFF
- | 15 | TRBJ2-5 | TRBV4-2 | - | TGTGCCAGCAAGAAGGCGGGGGCCGTGGGAGAGACCCAGTACTTC | CASKKAGAVGETQYF
few | 15 | TRBJ2-7 | TRBV2 | - | TGTGCCAGCAGGCCCACTTATTTGGGCTTCGACGAGCAGTACTTC | CASRPTYLGFDEQYF
few | 13 | TRBJ2-1 | TRBV20-1 | - | TGCAGTGCTAGTAAGCTCTCCTACAATGAGCAGTTCTTC | CSASKLSYNEQFF
few | 20 | TRBJ2-7 | TRBV20-1 | TRBD2 | TGCAGTGCTAGGGGACCTTCCGGGCTAGCGGGAATCGGTAGGGGTTACGAGCAGTACTTC | CSARGPSGLAGIGRGYEQYF
- | 13 | TRBJ1-1 | TRBV19 | - | TGTGCCAGTAGTATAGTCGGATACACTGAAGCTTTCTTT | CASSIVGYTEAFF
- | 17 | TRBJ1-4 | TRBV4-1 | - | TGCGCCAGCAGCCAGGCCCCACAGGTCACCGAAAGTGAAAAACTGTTTTTT | CASSQAPQVTESEKLFF
- | 12 | TRBJ1-2 | TRBV9 | - | TGTGCCAGCAGCCACGGTTTTGCAGGCTACACCTTC | CASSHGFAGYTF
- | 18 | TRBJ1-1 | TRBV11-2 | - | TGTGCCAGCAGCCCGCGGTTGCAGGGCAATTTCATGAACACTGAAGCTTTCTTT | CASSPRLQGNFMNTEAFF
- | 16 | TRBJ2-1 | TRBV20-1 | - | TGCAGTGCTAGAGATGACCGGGCAGGCGGGTACAATGAGCAGTTCTTC | CSARDDRAGGYNEQFF
many | 16 | TRBJ2-3 | TRBV27 | - | TGTGCCAGCAGTTTAGGTGGGGGGACCGGTGTGGATACGCAGTATTTT | CASSLGGGTGVDTQYF
many | 14 | TRBJ2-6 | TRBV20-1 | - | TGCAGTGCTAGCTGGTCCTCTGGGGCCAACGTCCTGACTTTC | CSASWSSGANVLTF
- | 14 | TRBJ2-3 | TRBV28 | - | TGTGCCAGCACCCGGCCCCCTAGCACAGATACGCAGTATTTT | CASTRPPSTDTQYF
- | 14 | TRBJ2-1 | TRBV24-1 | - | TGTGCCACCAGTGATCGACAGGTCGGGGATGAGCAGTTCTTC | CATSDRQVGDEQFF
- | 12 | TRBJ2-7 | TRBV20-1 | - | TGCAGTGCTATTGGGGGCCCCTACGAGCAGTACTTC | CSAIGGPYEQYF
few | 15 | TRBJ1-2 | TRBV20-1 | - | TGCAGTGCTAGAGATTCTAAGGATCCTAACTATGGCTACACCTTC | CSARDSKDPNYGYTF
few | 18 | TRBJ2-1 | TRBV27 | TRBD2 | TGTGCCAGCAGTCCTCCGATAGGGACTAGCGGGTATTACAATGAGCAGTTCTTC | CASSPPIGTSGYYNEQFF
few | 15 | TRBJ1-2 | TRBV18 | - | TGTGCCAGCTCACCACGGAAGGGCACCAGCTATGGCTACACCTTC | CASSPRKGTSYGYTF
few | 15 | TRBJ2-7 | TRBV7-3 | - | TGTGCCAGCAGCTTCGCGCCGGGAGACCGATACGAGCAGTACTTC | CASSFAPGDRYEQYF
once | 16 | TRBJ1-2 | TRBV27 | TRBD1 | TGTGCCAGCAGTTATGCGACAGGGGGTTCAAACTATGGCTACACCTTC | CASSYATGGSNYGYTF
few | 17 | TRBJ2-5 | TRBV20-1 | - | TGCAGTGCTATGACCCTCGGCAGGTGGGGGAAGCAAGAGACCCAGTACTTC | CSAMTLGRWGKQETQYF
- | 18 | TRBJ2-3 | TRBV5-1 | TRBD2 | TGTGCCAGCAGCCTCCTGGGACTAGCGGCCCTGGGGACAGATACGCAGTATTTT | CASSLLGLAALGTDTQYF
- | 15 | TRBJ2-7 | TRBV6-5 | TRBD1 | TGTGCCAGCAGACGGGGACAGGGAAAAGCCTACGAGCAGTACTTC | CASRRGQGKAYEQYF
many | 15 | TRBJ2-7 | TRBV5-1 | - | TGCGCCAGCAGCTCCTCGGGACGGAGCTCCTACGAGCAGTACTTC | CASSSSGRSSYEQYF
many | 12 | TRBJ2-5 | TRBV29-1 | TRBD1 | TGCAGCGCAAACAGGGGGGACGAGACCCAGTACTTC | CSANRGDETQYF
once | 13 | TRBJ2-7 | TRBV7-2 | - | TGTGCCAGCAGCTCCCAGATTATCCACGAGCAGTACTTC | CASSSQIIHEQYF
- | 15 | TRBJ2-3 | TRBV4-2 | TRBD2 | TGTGCCAGCAGCCCCGTAGCGGGGGCGGGGGATACGCAGTATTTT | CASSPVAGAGDTQYF
- | 15 | TRBJ2-3 | TRBV6-5 | TRBD1 | TGTGCCAGCAGGGTAGGGACAGGGAGCACAGATACGCAGTATTTT | CASRVGTGSTDTQYF
- | 15 | TRBJ2-3 | TRBV10-3 | - | TGTGCTGTATCAGTGTCGGCGCCGTATTCAGATACGCAGTATTTT | CAVSVSAPYSDTQYF
- | 17 | TRBJ2-1 | TRBV30 | - | TGTGCCTGGATGGGGAAACCAGACCAAGAAAACTGGAATGAGCAGTTCTTC | CAWMGKPDQENWNEQFF
- | 15 | TRBJ2-5 | TRBV5-1 | - | TGCGCCAGCAGCTTGGATGGTAGCCGGCACGAGACCCAGTACTTC | CASSLDGSRHETQYF
- | 14 | TRBJ2-7 | TRBV11-2 | - | TGTGCCAGCAGCTTAGATGTAGTCTCCTACGAGCAGTACTTC | CASSLDVVSYEQYF
- | 15 | TRBJ2-1 | TRBV20-1 | TRBD2 | TGCAGTGCCCCGAGGTCTAGCGGGATTGGAAATGAGCAGTTCTTC | CSAPRSSGIGNEQFF
few | 14 | TRBJ2-4 | TRBV25-1 | - | TGTGCCAGCAGTGAATCTGCAGGAGGGGACATTCAGTACTTC | CASSESAGGDIQYF
once | 16 | TRBJ2-6 | TRBV27 | - | TGTGCCGGCAGTGGGCTCGAGAGCTCTGGGGCCAACGTCCTGACTTTC | CAGSGLESSGANVLTF
- | 16 | TRBJ2-6 | TRBV2 | TRBD1 | TGTGCCAGCAGTGCATCGCCAGGGGGAAGGGCCAACGTCCTGACTTTC | CASSASPGGRANVLTF
- | 17 | TRBJ2-3 | TRBV10-3 | TRBD2 | TGTGCCATCAGTGCAGTCTTTAGCGGGAGAGGTGGAGATACGCAGTATTTT | CAISAVFSGRGGDTQYF
- | 13 | TRBJ2-5 | TRBV9 | - | TGTGCCAGCAGCGTAGAAGCAGAAGAGACCCAGTACTTC | CASSVEAEETQYF
- | 13 | TRBJ2-1 | TRBV7-8 | - | TGTGCCAGCAGCGAGAACATATACAATGAGCAGTTCTTC | CASSENIYNEQFF
- | 16 | TRBJ1-5 | TRBV10-3 | - | TGTGCCATCAGTGGGAGACGAAGGGATGGCAATCAGCCCCAGCATTTT | CAISGRRRDGNQPQHF
- | 17 | TRBJ2-1 | TRBV11-2 | TRBD2 | TGTGCCAGCAGCTTAGAAGGGGCGGGGGGACCCTACAATGAGCAGTTCTTC | CASSLEGAGGPYNEQFF
- | 13 | TRBJ1-2 | TRBV7-9 | - | TGTGCCAGCAGCACGACAAGCTACTATGGCTACACCTTC | CASSTTSYYGYTF
few | 15 | TRBJ2-7 | TRBV24-1 | TRBD1 | TGTGCCACCAGTGATCAGGGACAGATGGGACACGAGCAGTACTTC | CATSDQGQMGHEQYF
few | 11 | TRBJ2-3 | TRBV20-1 | - | TGCAGTGCTGGGAGCACAGATACGCAGTATTTT | CSAGSTDTQYF
- | 13 | TRBJ1-1 | TRBV6-5 | - | TGTGCCAGCAGTAGGGGTTTGGGCACTGAAGCTTTCTTT | CASSRGLGTEAFF
- | 15 | TRBJ2-7 | TRBV2 | TRBD1 | TGTGCCAGCAACCAGGACAGGGGCTTCAACGACGAGCAGTACTTC | CASNQDRGFNDEQYF
- | 14 | TRBJ1-5 | TRBV4-1 | - | TGCGCCAGCAGCCAGGCCAGCGAGGGTCAGCCCCAGCATTTT | CASSQASEGQPQHF
- | 15 | TRBJ2-1 | TRBV3-1 | - | TGTGCCAGCAGCTCCATGACGCCTCAACACAATGAGCAGTTCTTC | CASSSMTPQHNEQFF
- | 15 | TRBJ2-7 | TRBV28 | TRBD1 | TGTGCCAGCAGATTAGGGGGGACAGGGAAGACCGAGCAGTACTTC | CASRLGGTGKTEQYF
- | 13 | TRBJ1-1 | TRBV20-1 | - | TGCAGTGCTAGCTCGTCAGGGAACACTGAAGCTTTCTTT | CSASSSGNTEAFF
- | 16 | TRBJ2-1 | TRBV7-3 | TRBD2 | TGTGCCAGCAGCTTAGACAATGCGGGGGGGCGAAATGAGCAGTTCTTC | CASSLDNAGGRNEQFF